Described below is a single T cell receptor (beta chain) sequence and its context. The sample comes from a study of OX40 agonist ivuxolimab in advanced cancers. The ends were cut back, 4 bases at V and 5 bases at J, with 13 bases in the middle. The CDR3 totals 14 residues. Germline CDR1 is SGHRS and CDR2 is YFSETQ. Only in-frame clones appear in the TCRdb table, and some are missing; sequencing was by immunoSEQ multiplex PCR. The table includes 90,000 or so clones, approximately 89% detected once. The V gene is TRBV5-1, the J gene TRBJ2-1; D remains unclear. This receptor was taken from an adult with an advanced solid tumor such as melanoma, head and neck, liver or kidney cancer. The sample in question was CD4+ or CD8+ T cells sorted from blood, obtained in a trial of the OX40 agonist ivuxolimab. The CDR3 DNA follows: TGCGCCAGCAGCCGTGACGAGCCTCACAATGAGCAGTTCTTC. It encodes CASSRDEPHNEQFF.